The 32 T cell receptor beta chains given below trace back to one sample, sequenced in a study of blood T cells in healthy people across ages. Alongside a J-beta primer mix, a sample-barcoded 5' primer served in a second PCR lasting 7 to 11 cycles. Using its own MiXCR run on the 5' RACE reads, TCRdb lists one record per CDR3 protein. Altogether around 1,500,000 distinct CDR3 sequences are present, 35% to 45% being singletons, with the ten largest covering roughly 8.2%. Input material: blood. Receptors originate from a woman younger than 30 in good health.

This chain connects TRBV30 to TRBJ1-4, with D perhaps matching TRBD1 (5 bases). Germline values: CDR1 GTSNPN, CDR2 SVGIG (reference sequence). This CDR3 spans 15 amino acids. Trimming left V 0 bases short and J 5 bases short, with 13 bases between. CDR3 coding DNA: TGTGCCTGGAGTGTAATCGGGACCGCGAATGAAAAACTGTTTTTT. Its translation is CAWSVIGTANEKLFF. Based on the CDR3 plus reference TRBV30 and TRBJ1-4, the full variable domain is SQTIHQWPATLVQPVGSPLSLECTVEGTSNPNLYWYRQAAGRGLQLLFYSVGIGQISSEVPQNLSASRPQDRQFILSSKKLLLSDSGFYLCAWSVIGTANEKLFFGSGTQLSVL.

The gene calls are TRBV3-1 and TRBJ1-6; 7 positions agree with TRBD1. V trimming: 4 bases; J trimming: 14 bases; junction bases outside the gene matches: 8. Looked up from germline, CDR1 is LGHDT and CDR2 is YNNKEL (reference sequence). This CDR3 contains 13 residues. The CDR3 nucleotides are TGTGCCAGCAGCCCGGACAGGCAAACGGCCCTCCACTTT. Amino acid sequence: CASSPDRQTALHF.

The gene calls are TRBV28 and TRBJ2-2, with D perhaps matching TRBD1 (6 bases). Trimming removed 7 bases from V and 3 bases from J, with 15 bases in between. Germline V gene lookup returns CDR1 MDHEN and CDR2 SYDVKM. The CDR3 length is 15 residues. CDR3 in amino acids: CASTLGTRDTGELFF. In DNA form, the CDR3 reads TGTGCCAGCACCCTAGGGACAAGGGACACCGGGGAGCTGTTTTTT.

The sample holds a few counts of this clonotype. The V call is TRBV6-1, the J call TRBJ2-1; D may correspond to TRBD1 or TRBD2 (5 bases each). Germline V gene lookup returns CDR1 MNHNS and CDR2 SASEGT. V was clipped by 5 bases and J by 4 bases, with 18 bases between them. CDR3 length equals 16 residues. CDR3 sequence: CASSTTGGGSYNEQFF. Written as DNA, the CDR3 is TGTGCCAGCAGTACAACTGGGGGTGGGAGTTACAATGAGCAGTTCTTC.

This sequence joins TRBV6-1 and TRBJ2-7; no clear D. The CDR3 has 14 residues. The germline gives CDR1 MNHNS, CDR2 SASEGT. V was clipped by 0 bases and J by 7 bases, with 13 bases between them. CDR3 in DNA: TGTGCCAGCAGTGAAGCGAGTCATTTACGGGAGCAGTACTTC. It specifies CASSEASHLREQYF.

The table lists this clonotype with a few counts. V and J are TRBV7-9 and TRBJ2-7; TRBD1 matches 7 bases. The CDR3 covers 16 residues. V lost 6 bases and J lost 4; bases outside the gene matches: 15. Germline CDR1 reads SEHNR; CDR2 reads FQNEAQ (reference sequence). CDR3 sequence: CASRPKQGLGVYEQYF. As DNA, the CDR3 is TGTGCCAGCAGACCTAAACAGGGGCTGGGGGTGTACGAGCAGTACTTC.

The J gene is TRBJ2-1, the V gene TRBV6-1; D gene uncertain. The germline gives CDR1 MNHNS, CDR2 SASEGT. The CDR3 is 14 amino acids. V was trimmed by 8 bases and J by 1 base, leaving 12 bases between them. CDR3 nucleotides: TGTGCCAGCCTGGCAGTGCGGTCCTACAATGAGCAGTTCTTC. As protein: CASLAVRSYNEQFF.

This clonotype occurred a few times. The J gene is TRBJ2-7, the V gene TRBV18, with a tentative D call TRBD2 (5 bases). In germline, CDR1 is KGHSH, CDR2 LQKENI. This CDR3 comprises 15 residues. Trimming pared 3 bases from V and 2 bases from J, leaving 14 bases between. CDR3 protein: CASSPRSGGPYEQYF. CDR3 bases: TGTGCCAGCTCACCGAGGAGCGGAGGCCCCTACGAGCAGTACTTC.

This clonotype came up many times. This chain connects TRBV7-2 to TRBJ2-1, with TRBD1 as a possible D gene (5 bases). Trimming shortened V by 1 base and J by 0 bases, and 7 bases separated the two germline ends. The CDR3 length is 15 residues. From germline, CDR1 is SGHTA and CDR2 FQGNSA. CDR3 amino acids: CASSLDRSSYNEQFF. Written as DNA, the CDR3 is TGTGCCAGCAGCTTAGACAGGTCCTCCTACAATGAGCAGTTCTTC.

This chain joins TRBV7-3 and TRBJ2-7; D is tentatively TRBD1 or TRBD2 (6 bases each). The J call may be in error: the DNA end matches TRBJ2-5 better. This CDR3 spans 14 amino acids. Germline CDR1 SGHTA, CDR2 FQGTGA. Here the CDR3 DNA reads TGTGCCAGCAGCTTAGGTGGGGGGCAGGGGACCCAGTACTTC. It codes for CASSLGGGQGTQYF.

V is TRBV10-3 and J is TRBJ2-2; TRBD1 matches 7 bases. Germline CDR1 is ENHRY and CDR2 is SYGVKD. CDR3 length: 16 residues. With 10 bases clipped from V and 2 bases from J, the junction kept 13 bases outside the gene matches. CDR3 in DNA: TGTGCCACCGAACCCGCCGGGACAGAAAACACCGGGGAGCTGTTTTTT. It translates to CATEPAGTENTGELFF.

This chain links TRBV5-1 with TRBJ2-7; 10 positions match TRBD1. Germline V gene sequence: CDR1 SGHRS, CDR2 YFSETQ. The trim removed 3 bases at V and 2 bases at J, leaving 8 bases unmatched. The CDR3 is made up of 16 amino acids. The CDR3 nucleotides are TGCGCCAGCAGCTCCCCGGGACAGGGGCGCACCTACGAGCAGTACTTC. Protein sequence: CASSSPGQGRTYEQYF. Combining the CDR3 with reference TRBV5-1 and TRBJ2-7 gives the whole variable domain KAGVTQTPRYLIKTRGQQVTLSCSPISGHRSVSWYQQTPGQGLQFLFEYFSETQRNKGNFPGRFSGRQFSNSRSEMNVSTLELGDSALYLCASSSPGQGRTYEQYFGPGTRLTVT.

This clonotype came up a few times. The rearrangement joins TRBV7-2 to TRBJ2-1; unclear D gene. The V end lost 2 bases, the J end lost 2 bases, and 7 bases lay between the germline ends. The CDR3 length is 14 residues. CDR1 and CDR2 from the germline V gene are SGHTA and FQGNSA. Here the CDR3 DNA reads TGTGCCAGCAGCTTATCTTATACCTACAATGAGCAGTTCTTC. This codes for CASSLSYTYNEQFF.

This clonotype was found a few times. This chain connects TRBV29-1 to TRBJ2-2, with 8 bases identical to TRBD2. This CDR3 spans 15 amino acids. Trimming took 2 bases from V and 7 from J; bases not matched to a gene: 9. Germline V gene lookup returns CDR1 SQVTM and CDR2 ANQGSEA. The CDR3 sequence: CSVELGLEGGGELFF. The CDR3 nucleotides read TGCAGCGTTGAATTGGGACTAGAAGGGGGCGGGGAGCTGTTTTTT.

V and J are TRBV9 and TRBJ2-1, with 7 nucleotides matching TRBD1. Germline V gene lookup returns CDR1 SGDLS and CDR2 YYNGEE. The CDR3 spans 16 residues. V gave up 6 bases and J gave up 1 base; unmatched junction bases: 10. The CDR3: CASTSTTGASYNEQFF. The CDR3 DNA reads TGTGCCAGCACCTCCACCACAGGGGCTTCCTACAATGAGCAGTTCTTC.

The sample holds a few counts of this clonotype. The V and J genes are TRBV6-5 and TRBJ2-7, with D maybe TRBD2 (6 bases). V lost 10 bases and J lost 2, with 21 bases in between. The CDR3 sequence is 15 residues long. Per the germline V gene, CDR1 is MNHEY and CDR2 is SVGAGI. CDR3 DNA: TGTGCCACCCAAGGTCGGGTCAGACTAGCCTACGAGCAGTACTTC. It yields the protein CATQGRVRLAYEQYF.

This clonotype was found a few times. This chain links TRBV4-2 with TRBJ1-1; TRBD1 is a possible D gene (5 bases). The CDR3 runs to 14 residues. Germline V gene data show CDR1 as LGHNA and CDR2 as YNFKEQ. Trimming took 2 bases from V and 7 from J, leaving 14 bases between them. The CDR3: CASSQRPGDDEAFF. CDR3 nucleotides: TGTGCCAGCAGCCAAAGGCCCGGGGACGATGAAGCTTTCTTT.

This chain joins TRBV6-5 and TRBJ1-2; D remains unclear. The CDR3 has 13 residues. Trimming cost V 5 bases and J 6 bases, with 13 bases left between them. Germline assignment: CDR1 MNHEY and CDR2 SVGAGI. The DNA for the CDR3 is TGTGCCAGCAGTCTCGTCGGTGGGGATGGCTACACCTTC. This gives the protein CASSLVGGDGYTF.

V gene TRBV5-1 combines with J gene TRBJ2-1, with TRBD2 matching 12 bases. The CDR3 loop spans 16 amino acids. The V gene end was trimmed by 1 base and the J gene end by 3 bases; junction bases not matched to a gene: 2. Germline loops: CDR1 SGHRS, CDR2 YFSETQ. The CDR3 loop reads CASSLLAGGLYNEQFF. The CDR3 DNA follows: TGCGCCAGCAGCTTGCTAGCGGGGGGGCTCTACAATGAGCAGTTCTTC. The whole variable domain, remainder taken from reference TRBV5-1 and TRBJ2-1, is KAGVTQTPRYLIKTRGQQVTLSCSPISGHRSVSWYQQTPGQGLQFLFEYFSETQRNKGNFPGRFSGRQFSNSRSEMNVSTLELGDSALYLCASSLLAGGLYNEQFFGPGTRLTVL.

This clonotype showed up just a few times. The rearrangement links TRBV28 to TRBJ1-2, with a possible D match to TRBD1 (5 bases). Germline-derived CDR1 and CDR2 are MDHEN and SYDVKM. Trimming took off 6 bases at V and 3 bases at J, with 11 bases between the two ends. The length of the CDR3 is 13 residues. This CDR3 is CASSLREYYGYTF. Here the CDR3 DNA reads TGTGCCAGCAGCCTCAGGGAATACTATGGCTACACCTTC.

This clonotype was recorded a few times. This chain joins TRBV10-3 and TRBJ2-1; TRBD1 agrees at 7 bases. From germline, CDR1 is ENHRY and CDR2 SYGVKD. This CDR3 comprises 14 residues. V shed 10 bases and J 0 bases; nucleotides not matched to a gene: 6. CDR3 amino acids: CATTTGSSYNEQFF. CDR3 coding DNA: TGTGCCACTACGACAGGGAGCTCCTACAATGAGCAGTTCTTC.

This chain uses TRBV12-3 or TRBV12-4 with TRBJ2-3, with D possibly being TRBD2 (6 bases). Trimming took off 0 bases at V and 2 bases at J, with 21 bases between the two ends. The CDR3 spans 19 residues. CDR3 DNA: TGTGCCAGCAGTTTAGCGGGACTGGTTCGTAGGGACGACACAGATACGCAGTATTTT. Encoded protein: CASSLAGLVRRDDTDTQYF.

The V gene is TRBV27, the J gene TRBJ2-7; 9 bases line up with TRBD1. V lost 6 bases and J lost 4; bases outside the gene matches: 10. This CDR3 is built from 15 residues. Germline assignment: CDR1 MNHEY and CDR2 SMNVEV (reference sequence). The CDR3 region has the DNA TGTGCCAGCAGAACAGGGGGCGTTGGCGGTTACGAGCAGTACTTC. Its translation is CASRTGGVGGYEQYF.

As DNA, the CDR3 is TGCGCCAGCACCAAACTAGCGGGCTTCACAGATACGCAGTATTTT. Translating gives CASTKLAGFTDTQYF. This chain connects TRBV10-2 to TRBJ2-3, with 9 bases identical to TRBD2. From germline, CDR1 is WSHSY and CDR2 SAAADI. This CDR3 is 15 amino acids long. V trimming: 7 bases; J trimming: 2 bases; junction bases outside the gene matches: 7.

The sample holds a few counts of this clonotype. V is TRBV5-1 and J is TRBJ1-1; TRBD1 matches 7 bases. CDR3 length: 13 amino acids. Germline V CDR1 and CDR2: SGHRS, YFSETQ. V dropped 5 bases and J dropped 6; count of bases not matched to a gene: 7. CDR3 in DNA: TGCGCCAGCAGGCGACAGGGAATGGCTGAAGCTTTCTTT. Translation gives CASRRQGMAEAFF.

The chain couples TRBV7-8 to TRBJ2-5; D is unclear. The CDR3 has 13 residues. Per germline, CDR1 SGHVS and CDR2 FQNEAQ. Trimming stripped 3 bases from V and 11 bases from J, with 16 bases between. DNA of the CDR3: TGTGCCAGCAGCTTTAAGTCCACCTACGGGCAGTACTTC. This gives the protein CASSFKSTYGQYF.

In DNA form, the CDR3 reads TGCGCCAGCAGGGAACGCAGTATTTACTATGGCTACACCTTC. This translates into CASRERSIYYGYTF. The genes are TRBV10-2 and TRBJ1-2; D is undetermined. CDR1 and CDR2 from the germline V gene are WSHSY and SAAADI. The CDR3 has 14 amino acids. The V end lost 6 bases, the J end lost 3 bases, and 14 bases lay between the germline ends.

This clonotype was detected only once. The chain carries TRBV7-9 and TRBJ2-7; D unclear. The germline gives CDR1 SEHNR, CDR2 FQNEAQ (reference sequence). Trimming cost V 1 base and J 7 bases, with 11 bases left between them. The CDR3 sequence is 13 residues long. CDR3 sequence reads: CASSLEVRGEQYF. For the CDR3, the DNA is TGTGCCAGCAGCTTAGAAGTAAGAGGTGAGCAGTACTTC.

For the CDR3, the DNA is TGTGCCAGCAGTTTCGCGGGAGGTTTCACCGGGGAGCTGTTTTTT. It is translated as CASSFAGGFTGELFF. The rearrangement uses TRBV12-3 or TRBV12-4 and TRBJ2-2, with TRBD2 identical over 8 bases. V was clipped by 3 bases and J by 4 bases; unmatched bases: 4. CDR3 length: 15 amino acids.

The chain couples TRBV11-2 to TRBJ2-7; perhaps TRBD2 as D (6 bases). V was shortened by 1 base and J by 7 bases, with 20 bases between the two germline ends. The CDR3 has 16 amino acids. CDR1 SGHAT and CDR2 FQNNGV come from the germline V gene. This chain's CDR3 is CASSLVLGSLSNEQYF. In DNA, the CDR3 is TGTGCCAGCAGCTTAGTGCTCGGGAGTTTGAGTAATGAGCAGTACTTC.

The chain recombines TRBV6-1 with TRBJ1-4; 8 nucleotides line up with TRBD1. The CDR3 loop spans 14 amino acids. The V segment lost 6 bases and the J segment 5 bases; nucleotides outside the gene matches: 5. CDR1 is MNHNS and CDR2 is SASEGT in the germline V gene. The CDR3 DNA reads TGTGCCAGCAGCAGACAGGGGAAAAATGAAAAACTGTTTTTT. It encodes CASSRQGKNEKLFF.

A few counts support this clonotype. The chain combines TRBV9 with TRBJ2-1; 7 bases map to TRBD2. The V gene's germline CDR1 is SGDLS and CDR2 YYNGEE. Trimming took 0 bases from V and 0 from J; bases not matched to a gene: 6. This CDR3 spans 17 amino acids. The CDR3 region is CASSVDRGGSSYNEQFF. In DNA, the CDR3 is TGTGCCAGCAGCGTAGATAGGGGAGGGAGCTCCTACAATGAGCAGTTCTTC.